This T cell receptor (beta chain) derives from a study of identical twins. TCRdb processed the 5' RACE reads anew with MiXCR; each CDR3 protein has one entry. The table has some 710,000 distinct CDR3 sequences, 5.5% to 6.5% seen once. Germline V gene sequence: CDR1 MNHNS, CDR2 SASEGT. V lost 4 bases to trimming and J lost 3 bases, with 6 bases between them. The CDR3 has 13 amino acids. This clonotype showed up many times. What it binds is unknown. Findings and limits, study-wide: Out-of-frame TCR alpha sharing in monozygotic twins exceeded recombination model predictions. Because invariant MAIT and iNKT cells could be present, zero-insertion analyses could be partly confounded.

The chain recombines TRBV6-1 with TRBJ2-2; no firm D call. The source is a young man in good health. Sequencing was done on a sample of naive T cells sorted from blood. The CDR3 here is CASSVRDTGELFF. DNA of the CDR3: TGTGCCAGCAGTGTAAGGGACACCGGGGAGCTGTTTTTT.